This T cell receptor beta chain was retrieved from a study of shared clonotypes between healthy human individuals. Genomic DNA per cell subset filled all wells of several immunoSEQ plates. The table came from immunoSEQ multiplex PCR; TCRdb's copy has only in-frame clones and leaves some out. The table includes approximately 1,500,000 clones, nearly 99% detected once. The material sequenced was naive CD4+ T cells sorted from blood. Specified subset: CD45RA+ positively selected. The receptor comes from a man aged 25 to 45 in good health.

The CDR3: CASSRTTYEQYF. CDR3 DNA: TGTGCCAGCAGCCGTACGACCTACGAGCAGTACTTC. This chain joins TRBV7-8 and TRBJ2-7; D uncertain. Per germline, CDR1 SGHVS and CDR2 FQNEAQ. The length of the CDR3 is 12 residues. Trimming shortened V by 5 bases and J by 2 bases, and 7 bases separated the two germline ends.